Listed below are T cell receptor beta chains from one sample, sequenced in a study of cytomegalovirus exposure and HLA in healthy donors. The repertoire was sequenced with immunoSEQ multiplex PCR; TCRdb's copy has only in-frame clones and lacks some. The profile covers about 85,000 clones, with around 80% appearing a single time and roughly 32% taken by the ten largest. Sequenced input: PBMCs. The source of these receptors is a man aged 45-65 years in good health and CMV-seropositive. The CDR3 runs from the conserved cysteine through the conserved F or W. Fields, in order: V gene, clone size, D gene, J gene, CDR3 DNA, CDR3 protein. The D gene is left open where the match is weak. Size tells how often a clone was seen (once, few, many) or the class of an expanded clone, and some rows leave it out.

v_gene: TRBV27
abundance: once
d_gene: .
j_gene: TRBJ1-1
CDR3nt: TGTGCCAGCAGTTTACGTCCGAACACTGAAGCTTTCTTT
CDR3aa: CASSLRPNTEAFF

v_gene: TRBV7-8
abundance: .
d_gene: TRBD1
j_gene: TRBJ1-5
CDR3nt: TGTGCCAGCAGCTTAGCCGGACAGGGGAATCAGCCCCAGCATTTT
CDR3aa: CASSLAGQGNQPQHF

v_gene: TRBV30
abundance: .
d_gene: TRBD1
j_gene: TRBJ1-6
CDR3nt: TGTGCCTGGAATCGGGACAGGGGTTCACCCCTCCACTTT
CDR3aa: CAWNRDRGSPLHF

v_gene: TRBV15
abundance: .
d_gene: .
j_gene: TRBJ2-7
CDR3nt: TGTGCCACCAGCAGGACAGTGGTCTACGAGCAGTACTTC
CDR3aa: CATSRTVVYEQYF

v_gene: TRBV20-1
abundance: .
d_gene: TRBD1
j_gene: TRBJ1-3
CDR3nt: TGCAGTGCCCTGGGACAGGTCACCATATATTTT
CDR3aa: CSALGQVTIYF

v_gene: TRBV4-1
abundance: .
d_gene: .
j_gene: TRBJ2-3
CDR3nt: TGCGCCAGCAGCCAACGGGTACTCACAGATACGCAGTATTTT
CDR3aa: CASSQRVLTDTQYF

v_gene: TRBV27
abundance: .
d_gene: .
j_gene: TRBJ1-1
CDR3nt: TGTGCCAGCAGTTCGTTAATGAACACTGAAGCTTTCTTT
CDR3aa: CASSSLMNTEAFF

v_gene: TRBV11-2
abundance: .
d_gene: .
j_gene: TRBJ2-7
CDR3nt: TGTGCCAGCAGCTTAAGTACACTAAACTACGAGCAGTACTTC
CDR3aa: CASSLSTLNYEQYF

v_gene: TRBV6-5
abundance: few
d_gene: .
j_gene: TRBJ2-3
CDR3nt: TGTGCCAGCAGTTACTCTAGCGGTAGCACAGATACGCAGTATTTT
CDR3aa: CASSYSSGSTDTQYF

v_gene: TRBV2
abundance: .
d_gene: TRBD2
j_gene: TRBJ2-1
CDR3nt: TGTGCCAGCAGTGAACTCAGCGGGGCGGGGGAGCAGTTCTTC
CDR3aa: CASSELSGAGEQFF

v_gene: TRBV5-5
abundance: .
d_gene: .
j_gene: TRBJ2-7
CDR3nt: TGTGCCAGCAGCCTTGTGGCGGGAATATCCTACGAGCAGTACTTC
CDR3aa: CASSLVAGISYEQYF

v_gene: TRBV6-6
abundance: .
d_gene: TRBD1
j_gene: TRBJ2-2
CDR3nt: TGTGCCAGCAGCCCACAGGGGGGCCCCAACACCGGGGAGCTGTTTTTT
CDR3aa: CASSPQGGPNTGELFF

v_gene: TRBV7-9
abundance: .
d_gene: TRBD1
j_gene: TRBJ1-1
CDR3nt: TGTGCCAGCCGTTCCGGGACAGGGGTCACTGAAGCTTTCTTT
CDR3aa: CASRSGTGVTEAFF

v_gene: TRBV6-1
abundance: .
d_gene: .
j_gene: TRBJ1-3
CDR3nt: TGTGCCAGCAGTGAGGACCCGGGAGATGGAAACACCATATATTTT
CDR3aa: CASSEDPGDGNTIYF

v_gene: TRBV2
abundance: few
d_gene: .
j_gene: TRBJ1-1
CDR3nt: TGTGCCAGCAGTGAACTCGGGACATCGAACACTGAAGCTTTCTTT
CDR3aa: CASSELGTSNTEAFF

v_gene: TRBV5-8
abundance: .
d_gene: TRBD1
j_gene: TRBJ2-7
CDR3nt: TGTGCCAGCAGCTTGGTAACAGGGGCCTATAGGTACTTC
CDR3aa: CASSLVTGAYRYF

v_gene: TRBV10-3
abundance: once
d_gene: TRBD2
j_gene: TRBJ2-7
CDR3nt: TGTGCCATCAGGGAGACTAGCGGGGTCTCCTACGAGCAGTACTTC
CDR3aa: CAIRETSGVSYEQYF

v_gene: TRBV30
abundance: .
d_gene: TRBD1
j_gene: TRBJ2-1
CDR3nt: TGTGCCTGGAGTGCCCTAACAGGGGGCTCGGGGGATGAGCAGTTCTTC
CDR3aa: CAWSALTGGSGDEQFF

v_gene: TRBV29-1
abundance: .
d_gene: .
j_gene: TRBJ1-4
CDR3nt: TGCAGCGTTGAAGATCTGGGGGCGTCTAATGAAAAACTGTTTTTT
CDR3aa: CSVEDLGASNEKLFF

v_gene: TRBV30
abundance: once
d_gene: .
j_gene: TRBJ1-2
CDR3nt: TGTGCCTGGAGCCTCAGGGCGGGATATGGCTACACCTTC
CDR3aa: CAWSLRAGYGYTF

v_gene: TRBV9
abundance: .
d_gene: TRBD2
j_gene: TRBJ2-5
CDR3nt: TGTGCCAGCAGCGAGATAGCGGGAGGGCCCGGAGAGACCCAGTACTTC
CDR3aa: CASSEIAGGPGETQYF

v_gene: TRBV6-6
abundance: .
d_gene: TRBD2
j_gene: TRBJ2-7
CDR3nt: TGTGCCAGCAGTGGGGGAGGGTCCTACGAGCAGTACTTC
CDR3aa: CASSGGGSYEQYF

v_gene: TRBV5-1
abundance: .
d_gene: TRBD2
j_gene: TRBJ2-7
CDR3nt: TGCGCCAGCAGCCGGACTAGCGGAAGCTACGAGCAGTACTTC
CDR3aa: CASSRTSGSYEQYF

v_gene: TRBV30
abundance: .
d_gene: TRBD2
j_gene: TRBJ2-3
CDR3nt: TGTGCCTGGAGCCCCGGGGCGGGAGGGACAGATACGCAGTATTTT
CDR3aa: CAWSPGAGGTDTQYF

v_gene: TRBV5-5
abundance: .
d_gene: TRBD2
j_gene: TRBJ2-1
CDR3nt: TGTGCCAGCAGCTGGACTAGCGGGAGCGGGAGTGAGCAGTTCTTC
CDR3aa: CASSWTSGSGSEQFF

v_gene: TRBV30
abundance: .
d_gene: .
j_gene: TRBJ2-7
CDR3nt: TGTGCCTGGGGGGCCCCTGGTACAGGAGTGCTGTACTTC
CDR3aa: CAWGAPGTGVLYF

v_gene: TRBV6-1
abundance: .
d_gene: TRBD2
j_gene: TRBJ2-7
CDR3nt: TGTGCCAGCACCCGCGGGGGAGGCGGCGAGCAGTACTTC
CDR3aa: CASTRGGGGEQYF

v_gene: TRBV5-6
abundance: .
d_gene: TRBD2
j_gene: TRBJ2-7
CDR3nt: TGTGCCAGCAGAACTAGCGGGAGTAGCCCCTACGAGCAGTACTTC
CDR3aa: CASRTSGSSPYEQYF

v_gene: TRBV30
abundance: .
d_gene: TRBD2
j_gene: TRBJ2-2
CDR3nt: TGTGCCTGGAGGACTAGCGGGAGGGTTATCGGGGAGCTGTTTTTT
CDR3aa: CAWRTSGRVIGELFF

v_gene: TRBV29-1
abundance: once
d_gene: .
j_gene: TRBJ1-3
CDR3nt: TGCAGCGTTGAACGGGACACGGGAAACACCATATATTTT
CDR3aa: CSVERDTGNTIYF

v_gene: TRBV10-2
abundance: .
d_gene: .
j_gene: TRBJ2-2
CDR3nt: TGCGCCAGCAGTGAGTTATTCACCGGGGAGCTGTTTTTT
CDR3aa: CASSELFTGELFF

v_gene: TRBV5-1
abundance: .
d_gene: TRBD2
j_gene: TRBJ2-1
CDR3nt: TGCGCCAGCAGCTTATCGGGACTAGTCTACAATGAGCAGTTCTTC
CDR3aa: CASSLSGLVYNEQFF

v_gene: TRBV7-9
abundance: .
d_gene: .
j_gene: TRBJ2-7
CDR3nt: TGTTCCAGCAGCCCCCGGGTCTCCTACGAGCAGTACTTC
CDR3aa: CSSSPRVSYEQYF

v_gene: TRBV19
abundance: .
d_gene: .
j_gene: TRBJ2-6
CDR3nt: TGTGCCAGTAGTATTGACGCTGGGGCCAACGGCCTGACTTTC
CDR3aa: CASSIDAGANGLTF

v_gene: TRBV2
abundance: few
d_gene: .
j_gene: TRBJ2-7
CDR3nt: TGTGCCAGCAGTTTTACAGGGTCCCCCTACGAGCAGTACTTC
CDR3aa: CASSFTGSPYEQYF

v_gene: TRBV5-6
abundance: few
d_gene: TRBD1
j_gene: TRBJ1-1
CDR3nt: TGTGCCAGCAGCCAATTACAGGGGGCGGACACTGAAGCTTTCTTT
CDR3aa: CASSQLQGADTEAFF

v_gene: TRBV7-9
abundance: .
d_gene: TRBD1
j_gene: TRBJ1-2
CDR3nt: TGTGCCAGCAGCTTAGCGAACTATAGACAGGGGACCTATGGCTACACCTTC
CDR3aa: CASSLANYRQGTYGYTF

v_gene: TRBV18
abundance: .
d_gene: .
j_gene: TRBJ1-1
CDR3nt: TGTGCCAGCTCACCAAACGCAGTTTCTGACACTGAAGCTTTCTTT
CDR3aa: CASSPNAVSDTEAFF

v_gene: TRBV5-5
abundance: .
d_gene: TRBD1
j_gene: TRBJ2-2
CDR3nt: TGTGCCAGCAGCAGGGGACAGGGTAGGAGCGGGGAGCTGTTTTTT
CDR3aa: CASSRGQGRSGELFF

v_gene: TRBV11-2
abundance: .
d_gene: .
j_gene: TRBJ2-3
CDR3nt: TGTGCCAGCAGCTTAAAGCTTTTCGATACGCAGTATTTT
CDR3aa: CASSLKLFDTQYF

v_gene: TRBV7-2
abundance: .
d_gene: .
j_gene: TRBJ2-7
CDR3nt: TGTGCCAGCAGCTTATGGTCAGGGGGGAGCTACGAGCAGTACTTC
CDR3aa: CASSLWSGGSYEQYF

v_gene: TRBV5-1
abundance: .
d_gene: TRBD2
j_gene: TRBJ2-3
CDR3nt: TGCGCCAGCAGCTTAGAAGCGGGGGGGCCAGATACGCAGTATTTT
CDR3aa: CASSLEAGGPDTQYF

v_gene: TRBV5-1
abundance: .
d_gene: .
j_gene: TRBJ2-2
CDR3nt: TGCGCCAGCACTCTGGGGCTGTCCACCGGGGAGCTGTTTTTT
CDR3aa: CASTLGLSTGELFF

v_gene: TRBV19
abundance: .
d_gene: TRBD1
j_gene: TRBJ2-7
CDR3nt: TGTGCCAGTAGTACCCGACAGGGGGCCTACGAGCAGTACTTC
CDR3aa: CASSTRQGAYEQYF

v_gene: TRBV6-6
abundance: .
d_gene: .
j_gene: TRBJ2-5
CDR3nt: TGTGCCAGCAGCAACGGGGTCCGCGTGTACTTC
CDR3aa: CASSNGVRVYF

v_gene: TRBV29-1
abundance: once
d_gene: .
j_gene: TRBJ2-7
CDR3nt: TGCAGCTGCCGGGAGAGGGGCTACGAGCAGTACTTC
CDR3aa: CSCRERGYEQYF

v_gene: TRBV2
abundance: .
d_gene: .
j_gene: TRBJ1-2
CDR3nt: TGTGCCAGCAGTCCGGGTACGATCCCCTACACCTTC
CDR3aa: CASSPGTIPYTF

v_gene: TRBV11-3
abundance: few
d_gene: .
j_gene: TRBJ2-1
CDR3nt: TGTGCCAGCAGCCCGGGGGTTAGTTCCTACAATGAGCAGTTCTTC
CDR3aa: CASSPGVSSYNEQFF

v_gene: TRBV9
abundance: .
d_gene: TRBD2
j_gene: TRBJ2-3
CDR3nt: TGTGCCAGCAGCGTAGGGGCGGGAGAGGAGTATTTT
CDR3aa: CASSVGAGEEYF

v_gene: TRBV27
abundance: .
d_gene: .
j_gene: TRBJ2-5
CDR3nt: TGTGCCAGCAGTGGCCTAGGGAGGCGGGAGACCCAGTACTTC
CDR3aa: CASSGLGRRETQYF

v_gene: TRBV7-3
abundance: once
d_gene: .
j_gene: TRBJ2-1
CDR3nt: TGTGCCAGCAGCACCGGGCGGGGCAATGAGCAGTTCTTC
CDR3aa: CASSTGRGNEQFF

v_gene: TRBV27
abundance: .
d_gene: TRBD1
j_gene: TRBJ2-1
CDR3nt: TGTGCCAGCAGCGGACAGGGGTCCTACAATGAGCAGTTCTTC
CDR3aa: CASSGQGSYNEQFF

v_gene: TRBV7-8
abundance: .
d_gene: .
j_gene: TRBJ2-7
CDR3nt: TGTGCCAGCAGCTTAGCATCAGCCTACGAGCAGTACTTC
CDR3aa: CASSLASAYEQYF

v_gene: TRBV2
abundance: .
d_gene: .
j_gene: TRBJ2-7
CDR3nt: TGTGCCAGTAGGGGCTTTAGCTACGAGCAGTACTTC
CDR3aa: CASRGFSYEQYF

v_gene: TRBV10-1
abundance: once
d_gene: TRBD2
j_gene: TRBJ2-7
CDR3nt: TGCGCCAGCAGCGAGGAAATGGCGGGAGTAAACTACGAGCAGTACTTC
CDR3aa: CASSEEMAGVNYEQYF

v_gene: TRBV27
abundance: .
d_gene: TRBD2
j_gene: TRBJ2-7
CDR3nt: TGTGCCAGCAGTTCCCGGGTAGCGGGAGGCAACTACGAGCAGTACTTC
CDR3aa: CASSSRVAGGNYEQYF

v_gene: TRBV5-1
abundance: .
d_gene: .
j_gene: TRBJ2-5
CDR3nt: TGCGCCAGCAGCTTGGAAGGCCCGGAGTCCCAGTACTTC
CDR3aa: CASSLEGPESQYF

v_gene: TRBV7-9
abundance: .
d_gene: .
j_gene: TRBJ1-4
CDR3nt: TGTGCCAGCAGCTTATCGGTGAATGAAAAACTGTTTTTT
CDR3aa: CASSLSVNEKLFF

v_gene: TRBV6-5
abundance: .
d_gene: .
j_gene: TRBJ2-1
CDR3nt: TGTGCCAGCAGTTCAACAACCCTGGGCAGGTACAATGAGCAGTTCTTC
CDR3aa: CASSSTTLGRYNEQFF

v_gene: TRBV11-2
abundance: few
d_gene: .
j_gene: TRBJ2-1
CDR3nt: TGTGCCAGCAGCTCCCGGGTGTACAATGAGCAGTTCTTC
CDR3aa: CASSSRVYNEQFF